The 22 T cell receptor beta chains in this list originate from one sample, sequenced in a study of blood T cells in healthy people across ages. A second PCR, run for about 7 to 12 cycles, used a sample-barcoded 5' primer plus a J-beta primer mix. Each CDR3 protein gets one entry after TCRdb re-called the 5' RACE reads with MiXCR. Among under 950,000 distinct CDR3 sequences listed, approximately 21% were seen once. The specimen was blood. Source of these receptors: a man in his sixties or seventies in good health.

The V gene is TRBV24-1, the J gene TRBJ2-5; 8 bases are a match to TRBD1. Germline lookup yields CDR1 KGHDR and CDR2 SFDVKD. The CDR3 consists of 14 residues. The ends lost 4 bases at V and 4 bases at J; junction bases unmatched: 4. In DNA, the CDR3 is TGTGCCACCAGTGAATGGACAGGGATAGAGACCCAGTACTTC. It is translated as CATSEWTGIETQYF.

The genes are TRBV20-1 and TRBJ2-1; a weak D match, TRBD2 (5 bases). Trimming shortened V by 4 bases and J by 4 bases, and 11 bases separated the two germline ends. This CDR3 is built from 13 residues. The germline CDR1 and CDR2 sequences are DFQATT and SNEGSKA (reference sequence). The chain's CDR3 is CSANLGGYNEQFF. The CDR3 DNA is TGCAGTGCTAACCTAGGCGGGTACAATGAGCAGTTCTTC.

Comment on this clonotype: Being one base from a much bigger clone, this may be a read error. The rearrangement links TRBV2 to TRBJ1-2; 7 positions match TRBD1. V lost 5 bases and J lost 6; bases outside the gene matches: 9. CDR3 size: 14 residues. CDR1 SNHLY and CDR2 FYNNEI come from the germline V gene. CDR3 protein: CASSLQGENHGYTF. The CDR3 region has the DNA TGTGCCAGCAGTCTTCAGGGGGAGAACCATGGCTACACCTTC.

This chain links TRBV20-1 with TRBJ2-1; 8 bases agree with TRBD1. The germline gives CDR1 DFQATT, CDR2 SNEGSKA (reference sequence). The V gene end was trimmed by 0 bases and the J gene end by 8 bases; junction bases not matched to a gene: 6. This CDR3 contains 14 residues. CDR3 DNA sequence: TGCAGTGCTAGAGATTTTAGGGGACAGGATGAGCAGTTCTTC. Encoded protein: CSARDFRGQDEQFF.

The CDR3 sequence is CASSSEGVNTEAFF. The CDR3 DNA sequence: TGTGCCAGCAGTTCAGAGGGGGTGAACACTGAAGCTTTCTTT. J is TRBJ1-1 and V is TRBV12-3 or TRBV12-4; D might be TRBD1 (6 bases). Trimming cost V 4 bases and J 0 bases, with 9 bases left between them. This CDR3 comprises 14 residues.

This clonotype was seen at least ten times. V is TRBV29-1 and J is TRBJ2-4; D not certain. Germline values: CDR1 SQVTM, CDR2 ANQGSEA. CDR3 size: 15 residues. The V gene lost 2 bases and the J gene lost 0 bases, with 11 bases spanning the gap. The CDR3 nucleotides read TGCAGCGTTGAATCAGCGTACCTAGCCAAAAACATTCAGTACTTC. Its protein product is CSVESAYLAKNIQYF.

The rearrangement joins TRBV28 to TRBJ1-5, with D possibly TRBD1 on 6 matching bases. The V end lost 5 bases, the J end lost 6 bases, and 11 bases lay between the germline ends. In germline, CDR1 is MDHEN, CDR2 SYDVKM. The CDR3 loop spans 13 amino acids. The CDR3 here is CASSGGYAQPQHF. The CDR3 DNA follows: TGTGCCAGCAGTGGGGGCTACGCTCAGCCCCAGCATTTT.

This chain connects TRBV20-1 to TRBJ1-2; 9 positions agree with TRBD1. In germline, CDR1 is DFQATT, CDR2 SNEGSKA (reference sequence). CDR3 length: 12 residues. In DNA, the CDR3 is TGCAGCGAAACCACGACAGGGGGAGGCTACACCTTC. The encoded protein is CSETTTGGGYTF.

The V and J genes are TRBV20-1 and TRBJ1-2; 7 bases match TRBD1. The CDR3 contains 17 residues. The germline V gene has CDR1 DFQATT and CDR2 SNEGSKA (reference sequence). With 3 bases clipped from V and 0 bases from J, the junction kept 13 bases outside the gene matches. DNA for the CDR3: TGCAGTGCTAGGCGGGCTACCGGACAGGCAGCTAACTATGGCTACACCTTC. Its protein is CSARRATGQAANYGYTF.

This clonotype came up a few times. The V gene is TRBV3-1, the J gene TRBJ2-7; possibly TRBD1 for D (6 bases). The CDR3 covers 14 residues. Trimming left V 2 bases short and J 7 bases short, with 15 bases between. CDR1 is LGHDT and CDR2 is YNNKEL in the germline V gene (reference sequence). In nucleotides, the CDR3 is TGTGCCAGCAGCCAATTTGCGGTTCAGGGGGAGCAGTACTTC. Its protein product is CASSQFAVQGEQYF.

There are a few counts of this clonotype. V usage is TRBV5-1 and J usage is TRBJ2-7; the match to TRBD2 covers 10 bases. Germline V lookup: CDR1 SGHRS, CDR2 YFSETQ. Losses at the gene ends were 0 bases for V and 5 bases for J; bases not matched to a gene: 5. The CDR3 is 15 residues long. Here the CDR3 reads CASSLELAGLDEQYF. CDR3 in DNA: TGCGCCAGCAGCTTGGAACTAGCGGGGCTCGACGAGCAGTACTTC. Variable domain in full (rest from reference TRBV5-1 and TRBJ2-7): KAGVTQTPRYLIKTRGQQVTLSCSPISGHRSVSWYQQTPGQGLQFLFEYFSETQRNKGNFPGRFSGRQFSNSRSEMNVSTLELGDSALYLCASSLELAGLDEQYFGPGTRLTVT.

This clonotype was counted only a few times. J is TRBJ1-4 and V is TRBV28; possibly TRBD1 for D (5 bases). V lost 3 bases and J 3 bases, leaving 11 bases between the germline ends. Per the germline V gene, CDR1 is MDHEN and CDR2 is SYDVKM. The CDR3 consists of 15 residues. Written as DNA, the CDR3 is TGTGCCAGCAGTTTGGGGACGCTTCCTAATGAAAAACTGTTTTTT. Translated: CASSLGTLPNEKLFF.

V usage is TRBV12-3 or TRBV12-4 and J usage is TRBJ1-5; D perhaps matches TRBD1 (6 bases). CDR3 size: 17 residues. The V end lost 5 bases, the J end lost 0 bases, and 17 bases lay between the germline ends. The CDR3 DNA reads TGTGCCAGCAGTCGCTATTCCCAGGGGAATAGCAATCAGCCCCAGCATTTT. This sequence encodes CASSRYSQGNSNQPQHF.

This rearrangement joins TRBV20-1 to TRBJ2-3, with 7 bases fitting TRBD2. Trimming cost V 5 bases and J 4 bases; bases outside gene matches: 9. CDR1 and CDR2 from the germline V gene are DFQATT and SNEGSKA (reference sequence). The length of the CDR3 is 14 residues. CDR3 loop: CSAPRLALADTQYF. Here the CDR3 DNA reads TGCAGTGCTCCCCGACTAGCTTTGGCAGATACGCAGTATTTT.

In its sample, this clonotype was seen a few times. The V call is TRBV6-6, the J call TRBJ2-3; tentative D call: TRBD2 (6 bases). With 5 bases removed from V and 6 bases from J, the gap between germline ends came to 12 bases. In germline, CDR1 is MNHNY, CDR2 SVGAGI (reference sequence). The CDR3 extends over 13 amino acids. CDR3 sequence (DNA): TGTGCCAGCAGTGACAGACTAGTGGATACGCAGTATTTT. It translates to CASSDRLVDTQYF.

This clonotype was detected ten times or more. This rearrangement joins TRBV9 to TRBJ2-1; TRBD1 matches at 8 bases. J lost 0 bases, V lost 0 bases, and 17 bases had no gene match. The CDR3 runs 21 residues. Germline values: CDR1 SGDLS, CDR2 YYNGEE. Here the CDR3 DNA reads TGTGCCAGCAGCGTAGATTTAGGGACAGGTTCGGACCAGAGCTCCTACAATGAGCAGTTCTTC. This gives the protein CASSVDLGTGSDQSSYNEQFF. The complete variable domain, with remaining parts taken from reference TRBV9 and TRBJ2-1, reads DSGVTQTPKHLITATGQRVTLRCSPRSGDLSVYWYQQSLDQGLQFLIQYYNGEERAKGNILERFSAQQFPDLHSELNLSSLELGDSALYFCASSVDLGTGSDQSSYNEQFFGPGTRLTVL.

Only a few counts were recorded for this clonotype. Germline and junction disagree at one end, which may indicate a read error. This chain links TRBV20-1 with TRBJ2-7; D is uncertain. Germline assignment: CDR1 DFQATT and CDR2 SNEGSKA (reference sequence). The CDR3 is 11 amino acids. This CDR3 reads CSARDQTEINF. In DNA form, the CDR3 reads TGCAGTGCTAGAGATCAGACGGAGATTAACTTC.

This clonotype was detected a few times. V usage is TRBV12-3 or TRBV12-4 and J usage is TRBJ1-2, with D tentatively TRBD1 (6 bases). This CDR3 has 14 amino acids. V was pared by 2 bases and J by 6 bases, with 13 bases between. As DNA, the CDR3 is TGTGCCAGCAGTTTAACCACAGGGTGGAATGGCTACACCTTC. It translates to CASSLTTGWNGYTF.

V gene TRBV28 combines with J gene TRBJ1-1; no reliable D call. V was shortened by 7 bases and J by 3 bases, with 12 bases between the two germline ends. Per the germline V gene, CDR1 is MDHEN and CDR2 is SYDVKM. The CDR3 sequence is 13 residues long. The CDR3 loop is CASISGVYTEAFF. CDR3 DNA: TGTGCCAGCATATCTGGGGTTTACACTGAAGCTTTCTTT.

The chain recombines TRBV7-2 with TRBJ2-1; D is ambiguous. Germline V lookup: CDR1 SGHTA, CDR2 FQGNSA. This CDR3 spans 13 amino acids. V shed 5 bases and J shed 6 bases, with 11 bases lying between them. DNA of the CDR3: TGTGCCAGCAGCCGAGAGACTGGCAATGAGCAGTTCTTC. Translating it yields CASSRETGNEQFF.

The chain carries TRBV5-1 and TRBJ2-5; 8 bases agree with TRBD1. The germline V gene encodes CDR1 SGHRS and CDR2 YFSETQ. V was clipped by 0 bases and J by 4 bases; unmatched bases: 8. The CDR3 has 16 amino acids. The CDR3 nucleotides read TGCGCCAGCAGCTTGGCAGGGGGCCAGTTGGGAGAGACCCAGTACTTC. It codes for CASSLAGGQLGETQYF.

This clonotype was detected only a few times. This sequence joins TRBV10-3 and TRBJ1-2, with D perhaps matching TRBD1 (6 bases). The germline CDR1 and CDR2 sequences are ENHRY and SYGVKD. The CDR3 runs to 15 residues. V dropped 0 bases and J dropped 3 bases, with 11 bases sitting between them. The CDR3 nucleotides are TGTGCCATCAGTGAGTCAGAGGGGGATCACTATGGCTACACCTTC. Amino acids: CAISESEGDHYGYTF.